This T cell receptor (beta chain) was observed in a study of T cells after yellow fever vaccination (dated 2019 in TCRdb). About the study as a whole: The SMART-Seq v4 Ultra Low Input RNA kit was used to prepare libraries from fractions with low cell numbers. Bulk TCR alpha and beta repertoires were sequenced longitudinally to track T-cell clones before and after primary and booster YFV17D yellow fever vaccination. The cohort comprised two healthy male donors, one aged 18 to 29 and one aged 30 to 40 years. Blood was collected at multiple timepoints before and after primary and secondary immunization, and bulk PBMC replicates and cell subsets were isolated.

The sample was run on an Illumina NovaSeq 6000. Synthesis of TCR cDNA relied on 5'RACE template switching, a step that introduced a universal primer site along with unique molecular identifiers. Priming for cDNA synthesis came from both the TCR alpha and TCR beta constant segments. Library amplification involved two PCR steps, and the second step added sample barcodes and sequencing adapters. Sequencing of the libraries was done on either Illumina HiSeq 2500 (2x100 bp) or NovaSeq (2x150 bp). In the paper's pipeline: MIGEC handled demultiplexing of reads and collapsing into UMI consensus sequences, while MiXCR performed V(D)J alignment. Vaccine-responding clonotypes were identified with edgeR using replicate PBMC samples, with FDR below 0.01 and a log2 fold change above 5 up to day 15 being required. Bulk clonotypes were assigned CD4 or CD8 identity according to which sequenced CD4 or CD8 repertoire held them at higher abundance. TCRdb passed the public sequencing reads through fastp at Q25 and MiXCR, retaining productive beta sequences. Each entry merges the rows of one CDR3 protein and shows their most common DNA and genes. TCRdb's processing, not the authors' own work, is the source of the V and J calls. This sample is represented by nearly 300,000 distinct CDR3 sequences; approximately 10% of them were singletons. Jointly, the top ten make up around 3.3% of the sample.

V is clipped by 9 bases and J by 3 bases, and the sequence between their germline boundaries is 6 bases long. The CDR3 sequence holds 11 residues, the cysteine and phenylalanine included. The DNA shown is the 33-base CDR3, in frame from base 1. The germline V gene (reference sequence) gives CDR1 as SEHNR and CDR2 as FQNEAQ. This specimen's treatment or condition label, interpreted: live attenuated yellow fever vaccine strain. A standard Ficoll-Paque protocol was used to isolate PBMCs from peripheral blood. Dynabeads CD4 and CD8 positive selection kits were used to isolate CD4 and CD8 T-cell fractions. TriZol was used to extract RNA from bulk PBMCs, CD4 and CD8 fractions, and dextramer-positive and dextramer-negative fractions. With respect to this clonotype: Its cognate antigen has yet to be identified. Within one base of it there is no much larger clone, and no base qualities were kept.

What the authors observed across the whole study: The secondary T-cell response was found to be weaker but faster than the primary response, with a peak reached on day 5 rather than on day 15. The study included only two donors, which limits how far the findings can be generalized. After the booster, most of the clones that had expanded following primary vaccination were detected again (around 95% of CD4 and around 90% of CD8), which suggests that memory was broadly maintained. A small fraction of clonotypes showed up in both the CD4 and CD8 compartments, probably as a result of convergent recombination. Computational filtering was required because FACS-sorted repertoires could contain abundant contaminating clonotypes from the bulk population.

Source: CD4+ T cells sorted from PBMCs, taken 5 days after the yellow fever booster vaccination. The sequence was collected from a man between 18 and 35 years old who received the YFV17D yellow fever vaccine. The rearrangement joined TRBV7-9 to TRBJ1-3; TRBD1 is possibly the D segment (5 matching bases). The DNA sequence is as follows: TGTGCCAGTCAGGGTGGAAACACCATATATTTT. This yields the protein CASQGGNTIYF.